This T cell receptor (beta chain) was documented in a study of human T cells and chemical hapten exposure. Total RNA was extracted from unfractionated whole blood. Germline CDR1 is MGHDK and CDR2 is SYGVNS. V gave up 2 bases and J gave up 1 base, with 11 bases separating them. There are 15 residues in the CDR3. This clonotype showed up many times. In TCRdb, the 5' RACE reads were re-called with MiXCR into one record per CDR3 protein. This sample has about 140,000 distinct CDR3 sequences; about 4.3% occur once, and the top ten carry about 1.3%. V usage is TRBV25-1 and J usage is TRBJ1-1; possibly TRBD1 for D (5 bases). The TCR originated in a female donor in good health. CDR3 coding DNA: TGTGCCAGCAGTGAAAGGGGAGGGTCGAACACTGAAGCTTTCTTT. This gives the protein CASSERGGSNTEAFF.